What follows describes a single T cell receptor (beta chain). This sample was included in a study of blood T cell repertoires in COVID-19. Overall study: PBMCs, B-cell-depleted T cells, or T cells were the source of the cDNA or gDNA that made up the material.

The ends were cut back, 0 bases at V and 7 bases at J, with 17 bases in the middle. Germline V CDR1 and CDR2: SGHRS, YFSETQ. The CDR3 extends over 17 amino acids. Original data processing: Amplified reference gene primers provided the basis for estimating nucleated cell counts. Using immunoSEQ multiplex PCR, the repertoire was profiled, and TCRdb retains in-frame clones only, with some absent. V and J calls and clone size are copied from that table; D and trimming were computed from the DNA. The sample contains fewer than 300,000 clones, about four fifths of which appear only once. The receptor was derived from a woman aged 55 to 70 with active or convalescent COVID-19. The specimen was peripheral blood. This sequence joins TRBV5-1 and TRBJ1-6; a weak D match, TRBD1 (6 bases). CDR3 DNA sequence: TGCGCCAGCAGCTTGGAGGGACACCAAGGCCCGAATTCACCCCTCCACTTT. Amino acids: CASSLEGHQGPNSPLHF.